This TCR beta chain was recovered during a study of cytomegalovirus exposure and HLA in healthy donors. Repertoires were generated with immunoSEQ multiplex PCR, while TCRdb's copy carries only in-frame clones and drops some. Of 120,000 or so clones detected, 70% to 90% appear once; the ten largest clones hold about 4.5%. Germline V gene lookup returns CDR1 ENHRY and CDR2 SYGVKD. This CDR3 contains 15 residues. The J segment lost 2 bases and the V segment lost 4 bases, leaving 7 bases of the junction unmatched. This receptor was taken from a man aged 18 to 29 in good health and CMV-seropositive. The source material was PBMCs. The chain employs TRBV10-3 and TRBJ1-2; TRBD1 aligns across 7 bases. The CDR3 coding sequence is TGTGCCATCAGTGTCCAGGGGGGTGGGAACTATGGCTACACCTTC. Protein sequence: CAISVQGGGNYGYTF.